Each of the 12 T cell receptor beta chains below was sequenced from the same sample in a study of blood T cell repertoires in COVID-19. Clones were sequenced by immunoSEQ multiplex PCR, and TCRdb holds only the in-frame ones, with some missing. The sample lists some 170,000 clones; roughly 83% were seen once. The source material was peripheral blood. All receptors derive from a woman aged 40 to 50 with COVID-19, enrolled during active disease.

In its sample, this clone was seen once. The chain recombines TRBV7-3 with TRBJ2-2, with D possibly matching TRBD2 (6 bases). The germline V gene has CDR1 SGHTA and CDR2 FQGTGA. Trimming stripped 0 bases from V and 6 bases from J, with 17 bases between. This CDR3 has 17 amino acids. CDR3 in DNA: TGTGCCAGCAGCTTAACAGTCTCCGGGAGATTTGCCGGGGAGCTGTTTTTT. Translation: CASSLTVSGRFAGELFF.

V is TRBV10-3 and J is TRBJ2-5; D is undetermined. V lost 1 base and J lost 3, with 6 bases in between. Germline CDR1 ENHRY, CDR2 SYGVKD. The CDR3 consists of 13 residues. The DNA of the CDR3 is TGTGCCATCAGTGAGTTTCAGAAAGAGACCCAGTACTTC. Residues: CAISEFQKETQYF.

This chain connects TRBV27 to TRBJ2-5, with D maybe TRBD2 (5 bases). The V gene's germline CDR1 is MNHEY and CDR2 SMNVEV (reference sequence). Trimming cost V 0 bases and J 1 base, with 6 bases left between them. The CDR3 covers 14 residues. CDR3: CASSLSSAQETQYF. CDR3 bases: TGTGCCAGCAGTTTATCTAGCGCCCAAGAGACCCAGTACTTC.

This rearrangement joins TRBV5-6 to TRBJ2-2, with D perhaps TRBD1 (5 bases). The CDR3 totals 13 residues. CDR1 and CDR2 (germline): SGHDT, YYEEEE. V lost 4 bases and J 5 bases, leaving 9 bases between the germline ends. The CDR3 DNA reads as TGTGCCAGCAGCCTAACAGGAACCGGGGAGCTGTTTTTT. This sequence encodes CASSLTGTGELFF.

The sample holds a few counts of this clone. This chain links TRBV5-4 with TRBJ1-2; D uncertain. The CDR3 has 12 amino acids. Per the germline V gene, CDR1 is SGHNT and CDR2 is YYREEE (reference sequence). V lost 0 bases and J lost 6, with 6 bases in between. The CDR3 bases are TGTGCCAGCAGCTTGGGGCGGGATGGCTACACCTTC. It is translated as CASSLGRDGYTF.

The rearrangement uses TRBV19 and TRBJ2-1, with TRBD1 matching 9 bases. CDR3 length: 12 amino acids. Germline V gives CDR1 LNHDA, CDR2 SQIVND (reference sequence). V was clipped by 6 bases and J by 6 bases; unmatched bases: 0. Written as DNA, the CDR3 is TGTGCCAGTAGGACAGGGGGCAATGAGCAGTTCTTC. This sequence encodes CASRTGGNEQFF. The variable domain in full, completed from reference TRBV19 and TRBJ2-1, reads DGGITQSPKYLFRKEGQNVTLSCEQNLNHDAMYWYRQDPGQGLRLIYYSQIVNDFQKGDIAEGYSVSREKKESFPLTVTSAQKNPTAFYLCASRTGGNEQFFGPGTRLTVL.

This clone was counted ten times or more. J is TRBJ2-5 and V is TRBV10-1, with D maybe TRBD2 (6 bases). Trimming shortened V by 10 bases and J by 6 bases, and 21 bases separated the two germline ends. The CDR3 covers 14 residues. Germline V gene sequence: CDR1 WNHNN, CDR2 SYGVQD (reference sequence). In nucleotides, the CDR3 is TGCGCCAACTCCGACTCACCCTGCGGGAAGACCCAGTACTTC. This codes for CANSDSPCGKTQYF.

The V call is TRBV28, the J call TRBJ2-1; D gene uncertain. The CDR3 length is 11 residues. V gave up 5 bases and J gave up 10 bases, with 9 bases separating them. CDR1 is MDHEN, CDR2 SYDVKM, per germline. CDR3 loop: CASSPMSEQFF. CDR3 DNA: TGTGCCAGCAGTCCCATGAGCGAGCAGTTCTTC.

This chain links TRBV28 with TRBJ2-7, with D unresolved. The CDR3 is 12 residues long. Germline CDR1 is MDHEN and CDR2 is SYDVKM. V shed 6 bases and J shed 3 bases, with 9 bases lying between them. CDR3 loop: CASSLPGYEQYF. Written as DNA, the CDR3 is TGTGCCAGCAGCCTTCCCGGCTACGAGCAGTACTTC.

The chain joins TRBV18 to TRBJ2-4; possible D gene TRBD2, 5 bases. V lost 2 bases, J lost 0 bases, and 11 bases lay in between. The CDR3 has 16 residues. CDR1 KGHSH and CDR2 LQKENI come from the germline V gene. The CDR3 spells CASSPFGVLAKNIQYF. CDR3 DNA sequence: TGTGCCAGCTCACCATTCGGGGTTCTAGCCAAAAACATTCAGTACTTC.

A single count supports this clone. This chain connects TRBV6-5 to TRBJ1-2; 8 positions match TRBD1. Trimming cost V 0 bases and J 7 bases; bases outside gene matches: 4. The CDR3 runs to 14 residues. From germline, CDR1 is MNHEY and CDR2 SVGAGI. The CDR3 protein is CASSYSGQDRGYTF. In nucleotides, the CDR3 is TGTGCCAGCAGTTACTCGGGACAGGATCGTGGCTACACCTTC.

This clone was recorded only once. The chain recombines TRBV14 with TRBJ1-2; D is ambiguous. Germline CDR1 and CDR2: SGHDN and FVKESK. The V gene lost 2 bases and the J gene lost 1 base, with 11 bases spanning the gap. The CDR3 loop spans 15 amino acids. The CDR3 protein is CASSQYSQFNYGYTF. The CDR3 DNA reads TGTGCCAGCAGCCAATACAGCCAATTTAACTATGGCTACACCTTC. The whole variable domain, filled in from reference TRBV14 and TRBJ1-2, reads EAGVTQFPSHSVIEKGQTVTLRCDPISGHDNLYWYRRVMGKEIKFLLHFVKESKQDESGMPNNRFLAERTGGTYSTLKVQPAELEDSGVYFCASSQYSQFNYGYTFGSGTRLTVV.